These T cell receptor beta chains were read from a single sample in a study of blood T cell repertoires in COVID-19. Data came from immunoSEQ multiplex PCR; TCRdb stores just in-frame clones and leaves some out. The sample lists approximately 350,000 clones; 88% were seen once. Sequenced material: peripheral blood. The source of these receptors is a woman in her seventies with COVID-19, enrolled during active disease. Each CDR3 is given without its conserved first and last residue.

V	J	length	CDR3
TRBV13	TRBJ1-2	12	ASSLKSEAYGYT
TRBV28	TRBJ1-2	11	ASSTGTVGGYT
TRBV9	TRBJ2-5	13	ASSPRGGTSETQY
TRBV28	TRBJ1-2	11	ASTEAGVNGYT
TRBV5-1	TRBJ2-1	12	ASSWEGAYNEQF
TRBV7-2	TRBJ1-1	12	ASSFWTANTEAF
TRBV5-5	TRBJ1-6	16	ASSLEQGTGSQGSPLH
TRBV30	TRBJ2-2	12	AWKVPGNTGELF
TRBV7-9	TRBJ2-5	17	ASSPPAGMGRGARETQY
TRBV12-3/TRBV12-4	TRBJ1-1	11	ASSSTGYTEAF
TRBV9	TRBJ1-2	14	ASSVGIGQGSDGYT
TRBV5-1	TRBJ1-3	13	ASSLDSGSGNTIY
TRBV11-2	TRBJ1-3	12	ASTPGGEGNTIY
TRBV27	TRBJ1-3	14	ASSLGGVSSGNTIY
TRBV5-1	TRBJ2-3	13	ASSLQAGVTDTQY
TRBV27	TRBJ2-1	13	ASSLVSGGNNEQF
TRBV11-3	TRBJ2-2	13	ASSLEGAGAGELF
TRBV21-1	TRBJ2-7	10	EPSGGFYEQY
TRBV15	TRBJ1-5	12	ATSRDRGNQPQH
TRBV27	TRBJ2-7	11	ASRGPGQREQY
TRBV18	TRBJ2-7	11	ASSPPNGYEQY
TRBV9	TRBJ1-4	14	ASSVGPTGSNEKLF
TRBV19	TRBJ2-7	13	ASSIGQGISYEQY
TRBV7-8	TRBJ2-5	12	ASSPSTYQETQY
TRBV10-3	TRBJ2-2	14	AISDLGGARTGELF
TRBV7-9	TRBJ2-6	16	ASSSSGTGEPGANVLT